These 9 T cell receptor beta chains originate from one sample sequenced in a study of Tregs in tolerant kidney transplant recipients. Assay: immunoSEQ multiplex PCR; the TCRdb copy retains only in-frame clones and omits some. The data contain 240,000 or so clones, roughly four fifths of them singletons. Sequencing was carried out using CD4+ T cells from blood. All receptors derive from a human donor in good health.

The chain combines TRBV6-1 with TRBJ1-1, with D maybe TRBD1 (6 bases). The CDR3 length is 16 residues. V gave up 1 base and J gave up 2 bases, with 14 bases separating them. CDR1 is MNHNS and CDR2 is SASEGT in the germline V gene. CDR3 bases: TGTGCCAGCAGTGAAGGGGGGGGCAGGGGAAACACTGAAGCTTTCTTT. It translates to CASSEGGGRGNTEAFF.

The chain joins TRBV4-1 to TRBJ2-3, with no clear D. The CDR3 contains 13 residues. With 1 base removed from V and 5 bases from J, the gap between germline ends came to 7 bases. Germline V gene lookup returns CDR1 MGHRA and CDR2 YSYEKL. CDR3 nucleotides: TGCGCCAGCAGCCAAGGTGAACGAGATACGCAGTATTTT. It translates to CASSQGERDTQYF.

This chain connects TRBV18 to TRBJ2-3; 7 positions match TRBD2. Trimming at V came to 2 bases and at J to 5 bases, leaving 7 bases not matched to a gene. This CDR3 has 15 residues. The V gene's germline CDR1 is KGHSH and CDR2 LQKENI. The CDR3 region has the DNA TGTGCCAGCTCACCAGCGCTAGCGGAGAGAGATACGCAGTATTTT. Translation: CASSPALAERDTQYF.

The V and J genes are TRBV19 and TRBJ2-7, with D hard to call. The V and J ends lost 7 bases and 6 bases respectively, with 13 bases between them. The CDR3 length is 12 residues. From germline, CDR1 is LNHDA and CDR2 SQIVND (reference sequence). The CDR3 reads CASTPGQGEQYF. The CDR3 DNA follows: TGTGCCAGTACCCCTGGGCAAGGCGAGCAGTACTTC.

The chain has TRBV19 and TRBJ2-3, with D perhaps matching TRBD1 (5 bases). CDR3 length: 12 amino acids. Per the germline V gene, CDR1 is LNHDA and CDR2 is SQIVND (reference sequence). The V gene lost 11 bases and the J gene lost 5 bases, with 14 bases spanning the gap. The CDR3 sequence is CASGYLLDTQYF. The DNA for the CDR3 is TGTGCCTCAGGGTACCTGTTAGATACGCAGTATTTT.

V gene TRBV5-4 combines with J gene TRBJ1-1, with 9 bases that match TRBD1. V shed 2 bases and J 8 bases; nucleotides not matched to a gene: 10. This CDR3 is built from 15 residues. In germline, CDR1 is SGHNT, CDR2 YYREEE (reference sequence). This CDR3 reads CASSFYTGGSPEAFF. The CDR3 nucleotides are TGTGCCAGCAGCTTCTACACAGGGGGCTCACCGGAAGCTTTCTTT.

The genes are TRBV7-2 and TRBJ1-2; tentative D call: TRBD1 (5 bases). This CDR3 comprises 15 residues. Germline CDR1 is SGHTA and CDR2 is FQGNSA. V lost 2 bases, J lost 4 bases, and 14 bases lay in between. This CDR3 reads CASSLQVGGGYGYTF. The CDR3 region has the DNA TGTGCCAGCAGCTTACAGGTCGGGGGGGGCTATGGCTACACCTTC.

This clone occurred once. The chain joins TRBV18 to TRBJ2-1; D is undetermined. The CDR3 runs to 15 residues. Between the trimmed V and J ends, which lost 4 bases and 6 bases, there was a span of 16 bases. In germline, CDR1 is KGHSH, CDR2 LQKENI. This chain's CDR3 is CASSRTTKDGNEQFF. The CDR3 DNA follows: TGTGCCAGCTCACGAACGACAAAGGACGGCAATGAGCAGTTCTTC.

The CDR3 coding sequence is TGTGCCAGCAGTCCCATTAGCGGCTCCTACAATGAGCAGTTCTTC. Translated, it gives CASSPISGSYNEQFF. The rearrangement uses TRBV11-3 and TRBJ2-1, with D maybe TRBD2 (6 bases). The germline V gene has CDR1 SGHNT and CDR2 YENEEA. V was pared by 6 bases and J by 0 bases, with 12 bases between. There are 15 residues in the CDR3.